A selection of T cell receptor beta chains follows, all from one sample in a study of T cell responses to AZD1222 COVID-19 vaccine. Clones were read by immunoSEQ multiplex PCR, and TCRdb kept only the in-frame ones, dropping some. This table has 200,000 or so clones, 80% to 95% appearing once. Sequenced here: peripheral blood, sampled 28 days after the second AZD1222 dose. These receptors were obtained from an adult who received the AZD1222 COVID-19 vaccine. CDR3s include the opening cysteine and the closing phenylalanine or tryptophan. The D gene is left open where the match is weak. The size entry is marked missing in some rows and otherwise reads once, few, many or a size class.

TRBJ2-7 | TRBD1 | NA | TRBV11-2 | CASSLVGLGTGYYEQYF | TGTGCCAGCAGCTTAGTGGGGTTGGGGACAGGGTATTACGAGCAGTACTTC
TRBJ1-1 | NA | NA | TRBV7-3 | CASSLIRAPNTEAFF | TGTGCCAGCAGCTTAATCCGGGCCCCGAACACTGAAGCTTTCTTT
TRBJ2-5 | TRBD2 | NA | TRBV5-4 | CASSFLAGGRETQYF | TGTGCCAGCAGCTTTCTAGCGGGGGGGCGGGAGACCCAGTACTTC
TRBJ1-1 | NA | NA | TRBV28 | CASSFAGTEAFF | TGTGCCAGCAGTTTCGCCGGGACCGAAGCTTTCTTT
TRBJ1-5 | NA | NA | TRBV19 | CASSISGVVGQPQHF | TGTGCCAGTAGTATTTCAGGGGTTGTCGGTCAGCCCCAGCATTTT
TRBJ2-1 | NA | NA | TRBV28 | CASKSSRGSTFF | TGTGCCAGCAAGTCGTCCAGGGGCTCAACGTTCTTC
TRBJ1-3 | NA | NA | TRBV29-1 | CSVGAAGGNTIYF | TGCAGCGTTGGTGCCGCGGGTGGAAACACCATATATTTT
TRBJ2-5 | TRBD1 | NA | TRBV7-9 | CASSRWTGGEETQYF | TGTGCCAGCAGCCGATGGACAGGGGGTGAAGAGACCCAGTACTTC
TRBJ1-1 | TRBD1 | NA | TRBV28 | CASSPRTGGAFF | TGTGCCAGCAGTCCGCGGACAGGGGGGGCTTTCTTT
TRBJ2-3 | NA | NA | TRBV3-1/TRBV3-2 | CASSPGDKPLADTQYF | TGTGCCAGCAGCCCAGGGGACAAACCCTTGGCGGATACGCAGTATTTT
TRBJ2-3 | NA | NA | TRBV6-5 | CAGRTSGGPDTQYF | TGTGCCGGCAGGACTTCTGGGGGCCCAGATACGCAGTATTTT
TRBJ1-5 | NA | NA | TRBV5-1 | CASSPRGISNQPQHF | TGCGCCAGCAGCCCCCGGGGGATCAGCAATCAGCCCCAGCATTTT
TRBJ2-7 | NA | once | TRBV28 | CASSFSWSSYEQYF | TGTGCCAGCAGTTTTAGTTGGAGCTCCTACGAGCAGTACTTC
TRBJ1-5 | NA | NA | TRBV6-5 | CASRRQYSNQPQHF | TGTGCCAGCAGGCGGCAGTATAGCAATCAGCCCCAGCATTTT
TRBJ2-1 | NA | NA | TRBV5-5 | CASSFPGPLGGNEQFF | TGTGCCAGCAGCTTTCCCGGGCCCCTAGGCGGCAATGAGCAGTTCTTC
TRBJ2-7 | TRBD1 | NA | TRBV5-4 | CASSLGGTGGPYEQYF | TGTGCCAGCAGCTTGGGGGGGACAGGGGGACCCTACGAGCAGTACTTC
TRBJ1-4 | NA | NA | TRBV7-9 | CASSLGRVNEKLFF | TGTGCCAGCAGCTTAGGGCGGGTAAATGAAAAACTGTTTTTT
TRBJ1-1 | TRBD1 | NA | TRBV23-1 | CASSRDRLLNTEAFF | TGCGCCAGCAGCCGGGACAGGCTTTTGAACACTGAAGCTTTCTTT
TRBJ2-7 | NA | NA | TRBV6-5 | CASTGNAYEQYF | TGTGCCAGCACGGGCAACGCCTACGAGCAGTACTTC
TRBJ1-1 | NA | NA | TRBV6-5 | CASSSPLGRAFF | TGTGCCAGCAGTTCCCCCCTTGGTAGGGCTTTCTTT
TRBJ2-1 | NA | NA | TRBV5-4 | CASSLVSGAEQFF | TGTGCCAGCAGCTTGGTTAGTGGGGCCGAGCAGTTCTTC
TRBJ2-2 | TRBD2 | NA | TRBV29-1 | CSVSRGGGPANTGELFF | TGCAGCGTTAGCAGGGGCGGGGGGCCCGCGAACACCGGGGAGCTGTTTTTT
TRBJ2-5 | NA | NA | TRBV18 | CASSPPIRQVGETQYF | TGTGCCAGCTCACCACCTATTCGACAGGTCGGAGAGACCCAGTACTTC
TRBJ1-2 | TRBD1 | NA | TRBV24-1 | CAVDRARYGYTF | TGTGCCGTGGACAGGGCCCGTTATGGCTACACCTTC
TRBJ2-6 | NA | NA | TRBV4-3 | CASSQGGRVGANVLTF | TGCGCCAGCAGCCAAGGGGGCAGGGTTGGGGCCAACGTCCTGACTTTC